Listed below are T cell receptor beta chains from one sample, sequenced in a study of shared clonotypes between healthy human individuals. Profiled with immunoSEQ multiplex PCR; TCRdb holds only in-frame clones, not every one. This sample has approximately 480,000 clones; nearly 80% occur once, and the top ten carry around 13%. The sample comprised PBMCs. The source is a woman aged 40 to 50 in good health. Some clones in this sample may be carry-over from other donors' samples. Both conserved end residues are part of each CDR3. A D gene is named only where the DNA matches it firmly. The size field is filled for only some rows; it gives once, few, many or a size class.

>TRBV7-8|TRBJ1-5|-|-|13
TGTGCCAGCAGTTCCCGAACAGGGCAGCCCCAGCATTTT
CASSSRTGQPQHF
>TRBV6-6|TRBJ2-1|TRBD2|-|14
TGTGCCAGCAGTGGGACTAGCGGGAGGAATGAGCAGTTCTTC
CASSGTSGRNEQFF
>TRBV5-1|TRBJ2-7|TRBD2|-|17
TGCGCCAGCAGCAAAGGGACTAGCGGGACAACGGTGTACGAGCAGTACTTC
CASSKGTSGTTVYEQYF
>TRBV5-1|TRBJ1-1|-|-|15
TGCGCCAGCAGTTCCACTGTTGGGGTGAGCACTGAAGCTTTCTTT
CASSSTVGVSTEAFF
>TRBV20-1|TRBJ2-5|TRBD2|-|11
TGCAGTGCAAAGCTAGCGGGGACCCAGTACTTC
CSAKLAGTQYF
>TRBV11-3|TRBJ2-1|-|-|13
TGTGCCAGCAGCCTCGCACCGAACAATGAGCAGTTCTTC
CASSLAPNNEQFF
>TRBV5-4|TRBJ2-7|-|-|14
TGTGCCAGCAGCCCCGACAGGAACTCCTACGAGCAGTACTTC
CASSPDRNSYEQYF
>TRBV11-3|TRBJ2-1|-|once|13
TGTGCCAGCAGCTTAGGGACGGGGGTGGAGCAGTTCTTC
CASSLGTGVEQFF
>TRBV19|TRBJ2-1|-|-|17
TGTGCCAGTAGTATAGTTCTTCAGGACCCTTCCTACAATGAGCAGTTCTTC
CASSIVLQDPSYNEQFF
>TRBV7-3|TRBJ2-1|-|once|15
TGTGCCAGCAGCTTATTCGGCGTGAGTAACAATGAGCAGTTCTTC
CASSLFGVSNNEQFF
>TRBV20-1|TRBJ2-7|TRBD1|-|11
TGCAGTGCTCGGGACAGGGTGGGGCAGTACTTC
CSARDRVGQYF
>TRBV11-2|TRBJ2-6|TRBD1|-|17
TGTGCCAGCAGCTTTGGACAGGGGGTGTTGGGGGCCAACGTCCTGACTTTC
CASSFGQGVLGANVLTF
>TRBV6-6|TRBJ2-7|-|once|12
TGTGCCAGCGCTACCTCCTCCTACGAGCAGTACTTC
CASATSSYEQYF
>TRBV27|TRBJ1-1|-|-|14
TGTGCCAGCAGTATCAATTCCAGGGTGACTGAAGCTTTCTTT
CASSINSRVTEAFF
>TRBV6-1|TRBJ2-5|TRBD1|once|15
TGTGCCAGCGTCGACAGGGGGCGGAGTCAAGAGACCCAGTACTTC
CASVDRGRSQETQYF
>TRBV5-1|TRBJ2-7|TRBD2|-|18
TGCGCCAGCAGCTTGAGGTCAGGCGGGACTACAATCCTCTACGAGCAGTACTTC
CASSLRSGGTTILYEQYF
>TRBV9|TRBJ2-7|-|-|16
TGTGCCAGCAGCGTCTCCGGGGCAACCATTCCCTACGAGCAGTACTTC
CASSVSGATIPYEQYF
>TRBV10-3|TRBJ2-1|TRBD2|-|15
TGTGCCATCACTTCCGGGACTAGAGAGTTCGATGAGCAGTTCTTC
CAITSGTREFDEQFF
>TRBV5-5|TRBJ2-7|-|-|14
TGTGCCAGCAGCGTGCCGGGTCGCTCCTACGAGCAGTACTTC
CASSVPGRSYEQYF
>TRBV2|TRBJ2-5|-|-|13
TGTGCCAGCACTTCGACTAGCCAAGAGACCCAGTACTTC
CASTSTSQETQYF
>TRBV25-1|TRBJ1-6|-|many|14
TGTGCCAGCAGTGAATCCCAGGCTCGGTCACCCCTCCACTTT
CASSESQARSPLHF
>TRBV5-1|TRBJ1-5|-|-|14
TGCGCCAGCAGCTTAGGGGGATCCAATCAGCCCCAGCATTTT
CASSLGGSNQPQHF
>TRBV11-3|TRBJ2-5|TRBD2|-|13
TGTGCCAGCAGCGCGAGCGGGACGGAGACCCAGTACTTC
CASSASGTETQYF
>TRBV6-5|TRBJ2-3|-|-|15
TGTGCCAGCAGTTACGGCCAGCGAAGCACAGATACGCAGTATTTT
CASSYGQRSTDTQYF
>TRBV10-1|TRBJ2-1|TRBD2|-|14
TGCGCCAGCAGTGGGACTAGCGGGTCCAATGAGCAGTTCTTC
CASSGTSGSNEQFF
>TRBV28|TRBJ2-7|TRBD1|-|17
TGTGCCAGCAGACAGGGGGCCTTGCGGGCCAGCTCCTACGAGCAGTACTTC
CASRQGALRASSYEQYF
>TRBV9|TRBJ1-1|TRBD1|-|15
TGTGCCAGCAGCGCCTACGACAGGGCCAGCACTGAAGCTTTCTTT
CASSAYDRASTEAFF
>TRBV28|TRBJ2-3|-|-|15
TGTGCCAGCAGAACGCGCGGGTATACGACAGATACGCAGTATTTT
CASRTRGYTTDTQYF
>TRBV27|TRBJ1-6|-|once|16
TGTGCCAGCAGTTTATCAGGGCCCCTTGGAGGATCACCCCTCCACTTT
CASSLSGPLGGSPLHF
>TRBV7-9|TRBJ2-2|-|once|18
TGTGCCAGCAGCTTAGGTGTCGGCAGGGGAGAGGGCACCGGGGAGCTGTTTTTT
CASSLGVGRGEGTGELFF
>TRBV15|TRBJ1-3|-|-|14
TGTGCCACCAGCAGAGGGACGGCCGGAAACACCATATATTTT
CATSRGTAGNTIYF
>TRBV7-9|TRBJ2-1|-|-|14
TGTGCCAGCAGCTTAGGGGGACTTTACAATGAGCAGTTCTTC
CASSLGGLYNEQFF
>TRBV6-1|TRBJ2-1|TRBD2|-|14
TGTGCCAGCAGTGGAGGACTAGTCTACAATGAGCAGTTCTTC
CASSGGLVYNEQFF
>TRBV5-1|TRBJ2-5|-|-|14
TGCGCCAGCAGCTTGGGAGTGGGGGCGCGGACCCAGTACTTC
CASSLGVGARTQYF
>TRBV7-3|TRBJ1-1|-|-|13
TGTGCCAGCAGCCGCCAAGGAGGGAGTGAAGCTTTCTTT
CASSRQGGSEAFF
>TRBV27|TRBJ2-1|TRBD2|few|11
TGTGCCAGCAGTTTGGGGGGGTCGGAGTTCTTC
CASSLGGSEFF
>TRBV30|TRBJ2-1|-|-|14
TGTGCCTGGAGTGTACCCAGCTCCTACAATGAGCAGTTCTTC
CAWSVPSSYNEQFF
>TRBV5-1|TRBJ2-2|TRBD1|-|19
TGCGCCAGCAGCTTGGAGGGGGACAGGGGCGAATGGATGACCGGGGAGCTGTTTTTT
CASSLEGDRGEWMTGELFF
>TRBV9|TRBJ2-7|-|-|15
TGTGCCAGCAGCGTAGGAATATTGGGACCAAACGAGCAGTACTTC
CASSVGILGPNEQYF
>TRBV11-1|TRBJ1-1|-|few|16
TGTGCCAGCAGCCCATCAAATAGGGGGGAAAACACTGAAGCTTTCTTT
CASSPSNRGENTEAFF
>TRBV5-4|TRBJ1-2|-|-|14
TGTGCCAGCAGCTTGGTGGGGGCTGCCTATGGCTACACCTTC
CASSLVGAAYGYTF
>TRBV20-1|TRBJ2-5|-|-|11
TGCAGTGCTACGCCTGGAGAGACCCAGTACTTC
CSATPGETQYF
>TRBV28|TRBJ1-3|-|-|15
TGTGCCAGCAGGTCTGCCCGGTTCTCTGGAAACACCATATATTTT
CASRSARFSGNTIYF
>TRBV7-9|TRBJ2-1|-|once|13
TGTGCCAGCAGCTTAATCTTATCCAATGAGCAGTTCTTC
CASSLILSNEQFF
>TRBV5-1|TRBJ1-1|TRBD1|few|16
TGCGCCAGCAGCTTGGCCCGTACAGGGGGGAACACTGAAGCTTTCTTT
CASSLARTGGNTEAFF